This TCR beta chain was retrieved from a study of shared clonotypes between healthy human individuals. Study-level information: The cohort had a couple of women and three men, ages 18 to 49.

Over several immunoSEQ plates, each subset's genomic DNA was distributed in even portions. Per the study methods: As immunoSEQ supplied junction-only sequences (without quality scores), filtering differed. The repertoire was sequenced with immunoSEQ multiplex PCR; TCRdb's copy has only in-frame clones and lacks some. That table furnishes V, J and clone size, whereas the DNA furnished D and trimming. The table has about 480,000 clones, about 79% seen once. Regarding this clone: Its antigen is undetermined.

Study results and limitations: Sampling involved blood alone; tissue repertoires likely differ.

The ends were cut back, 3 bases at V and 2 bases at J, with 14 bases in the middle. The CDR3 loop spans 15 amino acids. Germline CDR1 SNHLY, CDR2 FYNNEI. The sequence was obtained from a woman in her 40s in good health. Some clones in this sample may be carry-over from other donors' samples. J is TRBJ2-7 and V is TRBV2; possibly TRBD2 for D (5 bases). The sequenced sample was PBMCs. CDR3 DNA sequence: TGTGCCAGCAGTGATACGGGAAGAGGAGCCTACGAGCAGTACTTC. It encodes CASSDTGRGAYEQYF.